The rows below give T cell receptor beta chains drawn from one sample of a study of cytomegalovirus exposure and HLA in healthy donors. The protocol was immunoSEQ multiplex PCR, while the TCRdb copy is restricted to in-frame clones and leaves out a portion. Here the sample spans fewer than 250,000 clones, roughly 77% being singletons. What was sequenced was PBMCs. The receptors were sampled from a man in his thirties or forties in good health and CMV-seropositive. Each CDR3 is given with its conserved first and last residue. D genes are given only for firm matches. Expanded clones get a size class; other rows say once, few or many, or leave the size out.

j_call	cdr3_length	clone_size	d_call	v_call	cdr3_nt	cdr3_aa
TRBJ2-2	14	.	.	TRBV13	TGTGCCAGCAGCTTACTACCTAACACCGGGGAGCTGTTTTTT	CASSLLPNTGELFF
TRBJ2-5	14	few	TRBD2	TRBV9	TGTGCCAGCAGCGTAGATAGCGGGGTTGAGACCCAGTACTTC	CASSVDSGVETQYF
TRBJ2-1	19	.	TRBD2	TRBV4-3	TGCGCCAGCAGCCAAGATCTTACTAGCGGGAGGTCCTGGGCCAATGAGCAGTTCTTC	CASSQDLTSGRSWANEQFF
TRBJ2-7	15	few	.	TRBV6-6	TGTGCCAGCAGCCAAGGGGTACACCGGGCCCTTGAGCAGTACTTC	CASSQGVHRALEQYF
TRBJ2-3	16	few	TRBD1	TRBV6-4	TGTGCCAGCAGTGAATCGGGACAGGATAGCACAGATACGCAGTATTTT	CASSESGQDSTDTQYF
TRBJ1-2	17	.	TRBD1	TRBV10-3	TGTGCCATCAGTGGCCTGCCCCAGACAGGGATGGAGCGTGGCTACACCTTC	CAISGLPQTGMERGYTF
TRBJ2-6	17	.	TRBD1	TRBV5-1	TGCGCCAGCAGCAGAGATTTGGACAGGTCTGGGGCCAACGTCCTGACTTTC	CASSRDLDRSGANVLTF
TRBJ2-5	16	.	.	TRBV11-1	TGTGCCAGCAGCTTAGTAACGGGGGACCTTCGAGAGACCCAGTACTTC	CASSLVTGDLRETQYF
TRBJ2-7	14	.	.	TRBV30	TGTGCCTGGACATCAGGCGGGGGCCGAGTAGGGCAGTACTTC	CAWTSGGGRVGQYF
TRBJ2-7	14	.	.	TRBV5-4	TGTGCCAGCAGCCCGACGCTTAGCTCCTACGAGCAGTACTTC	CASSPTLSSYEQYF
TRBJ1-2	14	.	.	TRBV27	TGTGCCAGCAGTTTTAAAGTGGGCTACTATGGCTACACCTTC	CASSFKVGYYGYTF
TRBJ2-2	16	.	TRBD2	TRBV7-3	TGTGCCAGCAGCTTAGTAGCGGGGGGTCTAACCGGGGAGCTGTTTTTT	CASSLVAGGLTGELFF
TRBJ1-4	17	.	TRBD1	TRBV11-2	TGTGCCAGCAGCTTAATCAGGGGGCCAAGAGCTAATGAAAAACTGTTTTTT	CASSLIRGPRANEKLFF
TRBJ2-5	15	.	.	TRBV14	TGTGCCAGCAGCCAAGTGGGCCGGAATCAAGAGACCCAGTACTTC	CASSQVGRNQETQYF
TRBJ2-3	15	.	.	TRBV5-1	TGCGCCAGCAGCCCGAACGGACTGCAGATGGATACGCAGTATTTT	CASSPNGLQMDTQYF
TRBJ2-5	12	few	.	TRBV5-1	TGCGCCAGCAGCTATGCAGGGGAGACCCAGTACTTC	CASSYAGETQYF
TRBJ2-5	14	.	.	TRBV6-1	TGTGCCAGCAAAGGGTTGGGGGGAATCGAGACCCAGTACTTC	CASKGLGGIETQYF
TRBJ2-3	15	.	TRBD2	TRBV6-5	TGTGCCAGCCGACCGGGACTAGCGGGGCGGGATACGCAGTATTTT	CASRPGLAGRDTQYF
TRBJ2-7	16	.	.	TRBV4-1	TGCGCCAGCAGCCTCGTCCAACAGGGTGGATCCTACGAGCAGTACTTC	CASSLVQQGGSYEQYF
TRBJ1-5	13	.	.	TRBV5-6	TGTGCCAGCAGCTTTGGAGGCAATCAGCCCCAGCATTTT	CASSFGGNQPQHF
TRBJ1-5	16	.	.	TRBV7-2	TGTGCCAGCAGCAGGCGGAGTGGGGGCGGCAATCAGCCCCAGCATTTT	CASSRRSGGGNQPQHF
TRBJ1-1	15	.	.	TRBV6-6	TGTGCCAGCAGTTCCCCAGGAGGGCTGAACACTGAAGCTTTCTTT	CASSSPGGLNTEAFF
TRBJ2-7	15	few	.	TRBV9	TGTGCCAGCAGCGGGGGTCCTAGCGATTCCTACGAGCAGTACTTC	CASSGGPSDSYEQYF
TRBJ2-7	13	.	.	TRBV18	TGTGCCAGCTCACTAGCGAGCTCCTACGAGCAGTACTTC	CASSLASSYEQYF
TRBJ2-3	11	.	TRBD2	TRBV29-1	TGCAGCCTTGGGAGGGGTGATACGCAGTATTTT	CSLGRGDTQYF
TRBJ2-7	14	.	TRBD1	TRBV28	TGTGCCAGCAGTTTAGGGACAGGAGCCTACGAGCAGTACTTC	CASSLGTGAYEQYF
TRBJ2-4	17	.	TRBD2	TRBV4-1	TGCGCCAGCAGCCCGAGGACTAGCGGGACGATTGGGAACATTCAGTACTTC	CASSPRTSGTIGNIQYF
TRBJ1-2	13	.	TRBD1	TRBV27	TGTGCCAGTATGGGACAGGGCAGCTATGGCTACACCTTC	CASMGQGSYGYTF
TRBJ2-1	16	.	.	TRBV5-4	TGTGCCAGCAGCTCCGACAGGGCCGTACGGGAGGGTGAGCAGTTCTTC	CASSSDRAVREGEQFF
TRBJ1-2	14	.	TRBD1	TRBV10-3	TGTGCCATCACCGGACAGGGGGGTCCTTATGGCTACACCTTC	CAITGQGGPYGYTF
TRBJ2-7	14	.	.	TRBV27	TGTGCCAGCAGTTCCTATACAGAGACCTACGAGCAGTACTTC	CASSSYTETYEQYF
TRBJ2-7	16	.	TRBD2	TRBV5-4	TGTGCCAGCAGCGCCGGACTAGCGGGGTCCTTCTACGAGCAGTACTTC	CASSAGLAGSFYEQYF
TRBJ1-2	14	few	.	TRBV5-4	TGTGCCAGCAGTGCACGGACAGAACTGGTTGGCTACACCTTC	CASSARTELVGYTF
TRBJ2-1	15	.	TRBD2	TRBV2	TGTGCCAGCAGTGCTATAGCGGGAGCTTACAATGAGCAGTTCTTC	CASSAIAGAYNEQFF
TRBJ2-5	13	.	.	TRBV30	TGTGCCTGGAGTAGCCAGGGCAAAGAGACCCAGTACTTC	CAWSSQGKETQYF